The 10 T cell receptor beta chains given below trace back to one sample, sequenced in a study of cytomegalovirus exposure and HLA in healthy donors (dated by TCRdb to the late 2010s). Receptor amplification or capture employed the immunoSEQ multiplex PCR assay. For the multiplex PCR, a mixture combining 60 forward primers for TCR Vbeta segments and 13 reverse primers for TCR Jbeta segments was used. The table was pulled from immuneACCESS by TCRdb, which kept in-frame rearrangements only. Such tables lose some clones; where checked, under half of the loss comes from unresolved V genes, and the rest has no known cause. The sample table on file contains around 120,000 clones. The ten top clones hold roughly 3.5% of the sample. Input material: PBMCs. These receptors came from a man aged 18 to 29 in good health and CMV-seronegative.

With respect to this clone: Other DNA sequences of this sample code for an identical CDR3. The chain has TRBV7-9 and TRBJ2-7, with D unresolved. Trimming removed 4 bases at V and 2 bases at J, with 3 bases between. The germline V gene has CDR1 SEHNR and CDR2 FQNEAQ (reference sequence). The CDR3 length is 11 residues. CDR3 nucleotide sequence: TGTGCCAGCAGCTCAACCTACGAGCAGTACTTC. Translating it yields CASSSTYEQYF.

This chain connects TRBV30 to TRBJ1-1, with 7 bases matching TRBD1. This CDR3 is built from 13 residues. V lost 8 bases and J lost 2; bases outside the gene matches: 8. In germline, CDR1 is GTSNPN, CDR2 SVGIG (reference sequence). CDR3 coding DNA: TGTGCCGGGACGGGACAGACCAACACTGAAGCTTTCTTT. Translating gives CAGTGQTNTEAFF.

V usage is TRBV27 and J usage is TRBJ2-7, with D unclear. The length of the CDR3 is 13 residues. The germline CDR1 and CDR2 sequences are MNHEY and SMNVEV (reference sequence). V lost 3 bases, J lost 0 bases, and 6 bases lay in between. The CDR3 DNA reads as TGTGCCAGCAGTTTGGTGAGCTCCTACGAGCAGTACTTC. Translating it yields CASSLVSSYEQYF.

J is TRBJ1-1 and V is TRBV28, with 7 positions matching TRBD1. Germline CDR1 is MDHEN and CDR2 is SYDVKM. The CDR3 runs 15 residues. The junction had 4 bases not matched to a gene; V was cut back by 1 base and J by 2 bases. The CDR3 DNA reads as TGTGCCAGCAGTTTATTAGGGACAGTCAACACTGAAGCTTTCTTT. Protein sequence: CASSLLGTVNTEAFF.

CDR3 DNA sequence: TGTGCCAGCAGCTTAACCGGGAAGACCGGGGAGCTGTTTTTT. Its translation: CASSLTGKTGELFF. V and J are TRBV28 and TRBJ2-2, with D perhaps TRBD2 (5 bases). V shed 6 bases and J shed 5 bases, with 13 bases lying between them. The germline V gene encodes CDR1 MDHEN and CDR2 SYDVKM. CDR3 length: 14 residues.

The chain recombines TRBV28 with TRBJ1-1; maybe TRBD1 (6 bases). V gave up 4 bases and J gave up 11 bases, with 11 bases separating them. Germline CDR1 and CDR2: MDHEN and SYDVKM. The CDR3 has 11 residues. CDR3 in DNA: TGTGCCAGCAGTTCAGACAGGCGCGCTTTCTTT. Amino acids: CASSSDRRAFF.

The chain has TRBV29-1 and TRBJ2-1; tentatively, D is TRBD1 (5 bases). The CDR3 has 12 amino acids. V lost 4 bases to trimming and J lost 1 base, with 5 bases between them. Germline V gives CDR1 SQVTM, CDR2 ANQGSEA. This CDR3 is CSVGQSYNEQFF. DNA of the CDR3: TGCAGCGTTGGACAGTCCTACAATGAGCAGTTCTTC.

The chain recombines TRBV19 with TRBJ1-2, with 7 bases identical to TRBD1. The germline V gene has CDR1 LNHDA and CDR2 SQIVND (reference sequence). V lost 6 bases and J lost 7; bases outside the gene matches: 11. The CDR3 consists of 14 residues. DNA for the CDR3: TGTGCCAGTAGCACAGGGGTTGGTTCGTCTGGCTACACCTTC. Amino acids: CASSTGVGSSGYTF.

V and J are TRBV9 and TRBJ2-5; 7 bases agree with TRBD2. TRBJ2-7 explains the end of the DNA better; the J call may be wrong. This CDR3 is 14 amino acids long. CDR1 and CDR2 (germline): SGDLS, YYNGEE. The CDR3, as DNA: TGTGCCAGCAGCAGGGCGGGAGAACAATACGAGCAGTACTTC. Residues: CASSRAGEQYEQYF.

The genes are TRBV18 and TRBJ1-1; 7 nucleotides agree with TRBD1. The CDR3 is made up of 16 amino acids. Germline CDR1 and CDR2: KGHSH and LQKENI. V lost 4 bases, J lost 2 bases, and 10 bases stayed unmatched. CDR3: CASSLQGNGVNTEAFF. The CDR3 nucleotides are TGTGCCAGCTCACTACAGGGGAATGGGGTAAACACTGAAGCTTTCTTT. Filled out from reference TRBV18 and TRBJ1-1, the complete variable domain reads NAGVMQNPRHLVRRRGQEARLRCSPMKGHSHVYWYRQLPEEGLKFMVYLQKENIIDESGMPKERFSAEFPKEGPSILRIQQVVRGDSAAYFCASSLQGNGVNTEAFFGQGTRLTVV.